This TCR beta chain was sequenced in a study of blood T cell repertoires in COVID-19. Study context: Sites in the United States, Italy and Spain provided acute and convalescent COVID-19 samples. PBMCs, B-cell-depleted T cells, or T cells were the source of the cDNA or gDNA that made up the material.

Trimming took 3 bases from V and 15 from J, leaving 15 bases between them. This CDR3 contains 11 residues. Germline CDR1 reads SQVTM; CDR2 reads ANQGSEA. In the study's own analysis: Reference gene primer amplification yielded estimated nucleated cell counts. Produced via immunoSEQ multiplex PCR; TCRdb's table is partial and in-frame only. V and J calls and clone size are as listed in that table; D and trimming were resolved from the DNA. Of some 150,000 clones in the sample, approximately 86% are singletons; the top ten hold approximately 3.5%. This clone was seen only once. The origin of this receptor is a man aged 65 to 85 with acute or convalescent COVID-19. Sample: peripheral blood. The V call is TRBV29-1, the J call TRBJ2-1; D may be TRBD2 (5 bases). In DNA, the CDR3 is TGCAGCGTTGATATAGGAAGCGGTGGGTTCTTC. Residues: CSVDIGSGGFF.